The 27 T cell receptor beta chains given below trace back to one sample, sequenced in a study of T cell repertoires in cytomegalovirus infection. TCRdb re-called the reads with MiXCR, one entry per CDR3 protein. The sample has 450,000 to 650,000 distinct CDR3 sequences; 26% are singletons. The sample comprised PBMCs. These receptors were collected from a human donor in good health (CMV status not recorded). Some clones in this sample may be carry-over from other donors' samples.

This clonotype was recorded a few times. The chain uses TRBV6-2 or TRBV6-3 and TRBJ2-7, with 9 bases matching TRBD1. V trimming: 6 bases; J trimming: 5 bases; junction bases outside the gene matches: 5. The CDR3 is made up of 13 amino acids. Germline CDR1 is MNHEY and CDR2 is SVGEGT. Written as DNA, the CDR3 is TGTGCCAGCAGGAGGACAGGGGAGGACGAGCAGTACGTC. The encoded protein is CASRRTGEDEQYV.

This clonotype was seen only once. The rearrangement joins TRBV7-4 to TRBJ1-4; D not resolved. Trimming cost V 1 base and J 2 bases, with 5 bases left between them. CDR1 is SGHVT and CDR2 is SQSDAQ in the germline V gene. The CDR3 has 14 residues. The CDR3: CASSLGNTNEKLFF. The CDR3 nucleotides are TGTGCCAGCAGCTTAGGGAATACTAATGAAAAACTGTTTTTT.

This clonotype was counted between two and nine times. J is TRBJ2-1 and V is TRBV19, with TRBD2 matching 11 bases. V was clipped by 5 bases and J by 12 bases; unmatched bases: 9. CDR3 length: 14 amino acids. Germline V gene lookup returns CDR1 LNHDA and CDR2 SQIVND (reference sequence). CDR3 amino acids: CASSPSTSGSGQFF. The CDR3 bases are TGTGCCAGTAGTCCCTCAACTAGCGGGAGTGGGCAGTTCTTC.

This clonotype was observed a few times. The chain has TRBV7-9 and TRBJ2-5; TRBD2 is a possible D gene (6 bases). Trimming pared 8 bases from V and 3 bases from J, leaving 16 bases between. CDR3 size: 14 residues. Germline-derived CDR1 and CDR2 are SEHNR and FQNEAQ (reference sequence). Written as DNA, the CDR3 is TGTGCCAGCTCAGGAGAGCCGGGGGAAGAGACCCAGTACTTC. Translated, it gives CASSGEPGEETQYF. Using reference TRBV7-9 and TRBJ2-5 for the parts outside the CDR3, the full variable domain is DTGVSQNPRHKITKRGQNVTFRCDPISEHNRLYWYRQTLGQGPEFLTYFQNEAQLEKSRLLSDRFSAERPKGSFSTLEIQRTEQGDSAMYLCASSGEPGEETQYFGPGTRLLVL.

The genes are TRBV27 and TRBJ1-4; 10 bases match TRBD1. The J segment lost 1 base and the V segment lost 2 bases, leaving 7 bases of the junction unmatched. This CDR3 comprises 18 residues. Germline lookup yields CDR1 MNHEY and CDR2 SMNVEV (reference sequence). The CDR3 sequence is CASSLRRDRGRTNEKLFF. For the CDR3, the DNA is TGTGCCAGCAGTTTAAGGCGGGACAGGGGAAGAACTAATGAAAAACTGTTTTTT.

This clonotype was counted at least ten times. The chain carries TRBV7-2 and TRBJ2-5; the match to TRBD1 covers 7 bases. The CDR3 is 17 residues long. Germline values: CDR1 SGHTA, CDR2 FQGNSA. Unmatched junction bases numbered 18, after V lost 2 bases and J lost 9 bases. CDR3 sequence reads: CASSLSPRQGPEWSQYF. In nucleotides, the CDR3 is TGTGCCAGCAGCTTATCCCCCCGACAGGGACCCGAGTGGTCCCAGTACTTC.

There are many counts of this clonotype. This chain links TRBV7-2 with TRBJ2-3; tentatively, D is TRBD2 (6 bases). V lost 5 bases, J lost 8 bases, and 20 bases lay in between. Germline assignment: CDR1 SGHTA and CDR2 FQGNSA. CDR3 length equals 15 residues. The CDR3 DNA is TGTGCCAGCAGCAACCGGGACTTGTCTGGGGGTACGCAGTATTTT. Protein: CASSNRDLSGGTQYF.

This chain joins TRBV5-4 and TRBJ2-1; TRBD1 is a possible D gene (5 bases). The CDR3 covers 13 residues. Looked up from germline, CDR1 is SGHNT and CDR2 is YYREEE (reference sequence). V was trimmed by 0 bases and J by 7 bases, leaving 8 bases between them. CDR3 nucleotides: TGTGCCAGCAGCTTGGGGACACAGAATGAGCAGTTCTTC. This translates into CASSLGTQNEQFF.

V is TRBV27 and J is TRBJ2-1; D ambiguous. Germline values: CDR1 MNHEY, CDR2 SMNVEV (reference sequence). There are 14 residues in the CDR3. V lost 2 bases, J lost 9 bases, and 14 bases lay in between. CDR3 region: CASSLKSFIGEQFF. The CDR3 nucleotides are TGTGCCAGCAGTTTAAAGAGCTTCATCGGTGAGCAGTTCTTC.

In this sample, this clonotype turned up many times. This chain uses TRBV7-9 with TRBJ2-7; D is unclear. Germline CDR1 and CDR2: SEHNR and FQNEAQ (reference sequence). V was pared by 0 bases and J by 0 bases, with 6 bases between. The CDR3 totals 14 residues. The CDR3 sequence: CASSLAVSSYEQYF. DNA of the CDR3: TGTGCCAGCAGCTTAGCCGTTAGCTCCTACGAGCAGTACTTC.

In this sample, this clonotype turned up a few times. The genes are TRBV2 and TRBJ2-7; D ambiguous. The CDR3 has 11 amino acids. Per the germline V gene, CDR1 is SNHLY and CDR2 is FYNNEI. Trimming removed 7 bases at V and 4 bases at J, with 8 bases between. CDR3 sequence: CASKDVYEQYF. The CDR3 nucleotides are TGTGCCAGCAAGGATGTTTACGAGCAGTACTTC.

The CDR3: CAWRTEGRGQETQYF. The CDR3 DNA is TGTGCCTGGCGGACGGAGGGACGGGGACAAGAGACCCAGTACTTC. The J gene is TRBJ2-5, the V gene TRBV30, with TRBD2 as a possible D gene (6 bases). This CDR3 comprises 15 residues. V was cut by 5 bases and J by 2 bases, with 18 bases left in between. Germline CDR1 and CDR2: GTSNPN and SVGIG (reference sequence).

This clonotype was detected a few times. The junction does not match germline at one end; this may be a read error. The gene calls are TRBV6-2 or TRBV6-3 and TRBJ2-7; TRBD1 is a possible D gene (5 bases). Germline CDR1 reads MNHEY; CDR2 reads SVGEGT. This CDR3 is built from 14 residues. The CDR3, as DNA: TGTGCCAGCAATTACATCCAGGGTTCCGACGAGCAGTACTTC. This codes for CASNYIQGSDEQYF.

Ten or more counts support this clonotype. The chain has TRBV7-2 and TRBJ2-1, with 8 nucleotides matching TRBD2. CDR1 SGHTA and CDR2 FQGNSA come from the germline V gene. The CDR3 covers 16 residues. The V gene end was trimmed by 5 bases and the J gene end by 8 bases; junction bases not matched to a gene: 14. DNA for the CDR3: TGTGCCAGCAGCCCCTGGGGAGCGGGAGTATCTGATGAGCAGTTCTTC. Its translation: CASSPWGAGVSDEQFF.

The V call is TRBV3-1, the J call TRBJ2-2; TRBD2 aligns across 9 bases. This CDR3 spans 20 amino acids. Germline lookup yields CDR1 LGHDT and CDR2 YNNKEL (reference sequence). V lost 6 bases and J lost 3; bases outside the gene matches: 20. CDR3 region: CASRHPPGGRGTRDTGELFF. The CDR3 nucleotides read TGTGCCAGCAGACACCCCCCCGGCGGGAGGGGGACTAGGGACACCGGGGAGCTGTTTTTT.

The V call is TRBV6-2 or TRBV6-3, the J call TRBJ1-5; 8 nucleotides match TRBD1. Germline V gene lookup returns CDR1 MNHEY and CDR2 SVGEGT. The CDR3 has 18 residues. The junction had 12 bases not matched to a gene; V was cut back by 5 bases and J by 0 bases. CDR3 DNA: TGTGCCAGCAGTCCCAATGTCGGGACAGGCATTAGCAATCAGCCCCAGCATTTT. Translating it yields CASSPNVGTGISNQPQHF.

The CDR3 DNA follows: TGTGCCAGCAGTTTAGGACAGGGGGCTGATCAGCCCCAGCATTTT. Translating gives CASSLGQGADQPQHF. The chain links TRBV12-3 or TRBV12-4 to TRBJ1-5, with 10 bases that match TRBD1. V shed 1 base, J shed 5 bases, and the junction held 2 bases outside the gene matches. The CDR3 spans 15 residues.

The chain uses TRBV28 and TRBJ2-1; the D gene could be TRBD1 or TRBD2 (6 bases each). The germline V gene has CDR1 MDHEN and CDR2 SYDVKM. V dropped 4 bases and J dropped 16 bases, with 14 bases sitting between them. The CDR3 is made up of 11 amino acids. The CDR3 protein is CASSSPGGRFF. The DNA of the CDR3 is TGTGCCAGCAGTTCCCCCGGGGGCCGCTTCTTC.

The chain is built from TRBV28 and TRBJ2-3; TRBD1 aligns across 11 bases. The CDR3 is 16 amino acids. Losses at the gene ends were 5 bases for V and 2 bases for J; bases not matched to a gene: 6. Per the germline V gene, CDR1 is MDHEN and CDR2 is SYDVKM. The DNA of the CDR3 is TGTGCCAGCAGTCGAGGACAGGGGGCATTCACAGATACGCAGTATTTT. Its protein product is CASSRGQGAFTDTQYF.

This clonotype came up many times. The rearrangement joins TRBV7-9 to TRBJ2-1; 8 bases map to TRBD2. The trim removed 2 bases at V and 7 bases at J, leaving 4 bases unmatched. Germline loops: CDR1 SEHNR, CDR2 FQNEAQ (reference sequence). This CDR3 has 14 amino acids. CDR3 DNA: TGTGCCAGCAGCTTACAAACTAGCGGAAATGAGCAGTTCTTC. It encodes CASSLQTSGNEQFF.

This clonotype was counted a few times. The rearrangement uses TRBV19 and TRBJ1-1; weak D call: TRBD1 (6 bases). Looked up from germline, CDR1 is LNHDA and CDR2 is SQIVND (reference sequence). The CDR3 is made up of 15 amino acids. V shed 5 bases and J shed 1 base, with 14 bases lying between them. CDR3: CASSRLGQPNTEAFF. The CDR3 nucleotides are TGTGCCAGTAGTCGGTTAGGACAGCCGAACACTGAAGCTTTCTTT.

This clonotype came up many times. The chain has TRBV7-2 and TRBJ2-3; tentatively, D is TRBD1 or TRBD2 (6 bases each). The CDR3 is made up of 15 amino acids. V was cut by 1 base and J by 2 bases, with 10 bases left in between. The germline V gene has CDR1 SGHTA and CDR2 FQGNSA. DNA for the CDR3: TGTGCCAGCAGCTTAGACCCGGGGGCCACAGATACGCAGTATTTT. The encoded protein is CASSLDPGATDTQYF. Complete variable domain (other parts from reference TRBV7-2 and TRBJ2-3): GAGVSQSPSNKVTEKGKDVELRCDPISGHTALYWYRQSLGQGLEFLIYFQGNSAPDKSGLPSDRFSAERTGGSVSTLTIQRTQQEDSAVYLCASSLDPGATDTQYFGPGTRLTVL.

This chain uses TRBV11-1 with TRBJ2-7; TRBD2 aligns across 13 bases. Germline loops: CDR1 SGHAT, CDR2 FQDESV (reference sequence). This CDR3 spans 15 amino acids. V dropped 5 bases and J dropped 4; count of bases not matched to a gene: 5. CDR3 sequence: CASSLGTSGKYEQYF. CDR3 in DNA: TGTGCCAGCAGCCTCGGGACTAGCGGGAAGTACGAGCAGTACTTC.

The rearrangement uses TRBV5-5 and TRBJ1-1, with a possible D match to TRBD1 (5 bases). The length of the CDR3 is 15 residues. Germline V gene sequence: CDR1 SGHKS, CDR2 YYEKEE (reference sequence). Deletions cut 4 bases from V and 2 bases from J, with 15 bases between. Here the CDR3 DNA reads TGTGCCAGCAGCCCAGAGGACACGCGCAACACTGAAGCTTTCTTT. Its translation is CASSPEDTRNTEAFF.

This clonotype showed up many times. The chain carries TRBV7-2 and TRBJ1-1, with a weak D call TRBD1 (6 bases). V lost 0 bases to trimming and J lost 10 bases, with 9 bases between them. The CDR3 is 12 residues long. Germline V CDR1 and CDR2: SGHTA, FQGNSA. The CDR3 nucleotides are TGTGCCAGCAGCTTAGCACGGGGGGCAGCTTTCTTT. Its translation is CASSLARGAAFF.

J is TRBJ2-4 and V is TRBV5-1, with D possibly being TRBD1 (6 bases). This CDR3 has 17 amino acids. Trimming stripped 9 bases from V and 2 bases from J, with 24 bases between. Germline V gives CDR1 SGHRS, CDR2 YFSETQ. DNA of the CDR3: TGCGCCATCACTCAAACGGCCGGGACATATCCCAAAAACATTCAGTACTTC. Encoded protein: CAITQTAGTYPKNIQYF.

In its sample, this clonotype was seen a few times. The rearrangement uses TRBV12-3 or TRBV12-4 and TRBJ1-5; D is uncertain. Trimming stripped 5 bases from V and 3 bases from J, with 14 bases between. The CDR3 sequence is 15 residues long. The chain's CDR3 is CASSPDLLANQPQHF. The CDR3 coding sequence is TGTGCCAGCAGTCCGGACCTTTTGGCCAATCAGCCCCAGCATTTT.